This T cell receptor beta chain was sequenced during a study of OX40 agonist ivuxolimab in advanced cancers. With respect to the entire study: Ivuxolimab, which targeted the costimulatory receptor OX40 (CD134), was an agonistic, fully human IgG2 monoclonal antibody. Prior anti-PD-1, anti-PD-L1 or anti-CTLA-4 therapy was permitted, and checkpoint inhibitors had been received by roughly two fifths of dose-escalation patients. Peripheral TCRbeta sequencing aimed to test whether ivuxolimab altered TCR sequence diversity and caused clonal T-cell expansion. Partial responses occurred in three dose-escalation patients: two with cutaneous melanoma and one with hepatocellular carcinoma. Of the 50 to 55 dose-escalation patients, hepatocellular carcinoma was present in about 20, melanoma in approximately 15, renal cell carcinoma in 9 and head and neck cancer in 9. In the dose-escalation cohort, approximately 82% of patients were male, and the mean age was approximately 64 years, with a range of 23 to 79. The paper reports the monotherapy dose-escalation portion (N of about 56 patients) of the phase I ivuxolimab trial. Intravenous ivuxolimab was administered to patients every 2 weeks at six dose levels: 0.01, 0.1, 0.3, 1.5, 3 and 10 mg/kg.

As concerns this clone: Its antigen target is currently unknown. Base qualities are missing; no much larger clone stands one base away.

Results and caveats for the whole study, not just this receptor: Partial responders in the 0.1-3.0 mg/kg groups had among the lowest normalized peripheral clonal expansion, especially among CD8+ T cells. The antigen specificity of the peripheral T cells that underwent clonal expansion was not determined. On average, CD8+ T cells showed more expanded clones than CD4+ T cells after ivuxolimab. Low levels of normalized T-cell clonal expansion were also seen in some patients who did not respond. At doses of 0.1 to 3.0 mg/kg, clonal expansion of both CD4+ and CD8+ T cells in blood was seen between baseline and week 6.

To sequence the TCRbeta CDR3 region, genomic DNA was isolated from the sorted cells. The immunoSEQ Assay was used to sequence the TCRbeta CDR3 regions. In TCRdb, the immuneACCESS table is reduced to in-frame sequences with V and J assigned. These tables do not hold every clone; where another copy was compared, an unresolved V gene accounts for under half, and the others remain unexplained. Present in this sample are 30,000 to 45,000 clones, about 93% of which were seen just once. The ten most abundant clones make up 22% of the sample. Germline trimming: 3 bases from V, 4 bases from J; junction bases outside gene matches: 6. Including the terminal cysteine and phenylalanine, the CDR3 comprises 14 residues. The read is trimmed to its CDR3 DNA, 42 bases read in frame from base 1. CDR1 and CDR2 were assigned from the germline V gene as SQVTM and ANQGSEA. The trial excluded patients who had a history of autoimmune disease or were on systemic immunosuppression. Peripheral blood for TCR sequencing was drawn from every dose cohort at baseline, at cycle 4 day 1 and at cycle 7 day 1. Samples were obtained from an open-label, multicenter, first-in-human phase I dose-escalation trial of ivuxolimab. Adults with locally advanced or metastatic head and neck squamous cell, hepatocellular, melanoma or renal cell carcinoma were enrolled in the trial. CD4+ and CD8+ T cells were sorted separately from peripheral blood before TCR sequencing.

The material sequenced was CD4+ or CD8+ T cells sorted from blood, taken in a trial of the OX40 agonist ivuxolimab. This receptor was identified in an adult with an advanced solid tumor such as melanoma, head and neck, liver or kidney cancer. The chain is assembled from TRBV29-1 and TRBJ2-1; 7 junctional bases match TRBD1. The DNA reads TGCAGCGTTGACTGGGGCAGGGGGTACAATGAGCAGTTCTTC. It specifies CSVDWGRGYNEQFF.